This T cell receptor beta chain derives from a study of blood T cell repertoires in COVID-19. Across the whole study: The United States, Italy and Spain were the sources of the acute and convalescent COVID-19 samples. Sources were T cells, B-cell-depleted T cells, or PBMCs; the material itself was cDNA or gDNA.

TCRdb keeps only in-frame clones here, not all; method: immunoSEQ multiplex PCR. The sample holds around 30,000 clones, roughly 85% seen once. The germline V and J ends were trimmed by 3 bases and 6 bases, with 18 bases remaining between them. The length of the CDR3 is 16 residues. Germline lookup yields CDR1 GTSNPN and CDR2 SVGIG (reference sequence). The chain has TRBV30 and TRBJ1-6; a weak D match, TRBD1 (6 bases). What was sequenced was peripheral blood. This TCR came from a human donor in a cohort sampled during active COVID-19. Here the CDR3 reads CAWRQGLASGNSPLHF. Written as DNA, the CDR3 is TGTGCCTGGAGGCAGGGGTTGGCCTCTGGTAATTCACCCCTCCACTTT. Full variable domain (outside the CDR3, taken from reference TRBV30 and TRBJ1-6): SQTIHQWPATLVQPVGSPLSLECTVEGTSNPNLYWYRQAAGRGLQLLFYSVGIGQISSEVPQNLSASRPQDRQFILSSKKLLLSDSGFYLCAWRQGLASGNSPLHFGNGTRLTVT.